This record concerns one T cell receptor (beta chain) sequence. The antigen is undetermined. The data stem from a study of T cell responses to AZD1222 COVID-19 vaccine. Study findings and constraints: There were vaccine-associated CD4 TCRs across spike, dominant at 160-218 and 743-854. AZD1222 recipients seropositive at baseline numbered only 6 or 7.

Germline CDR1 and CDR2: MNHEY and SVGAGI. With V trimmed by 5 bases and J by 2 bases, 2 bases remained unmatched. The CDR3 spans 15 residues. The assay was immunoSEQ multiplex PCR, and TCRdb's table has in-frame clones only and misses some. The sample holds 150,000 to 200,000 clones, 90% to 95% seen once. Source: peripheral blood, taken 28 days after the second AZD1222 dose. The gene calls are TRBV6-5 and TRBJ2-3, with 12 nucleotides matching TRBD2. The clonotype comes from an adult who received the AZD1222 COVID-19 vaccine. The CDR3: CASSLAGGNTDTQYF. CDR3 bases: TGTGCCAGCAGTCTAGCGGGGGGGAACACAGATACGCAGTATTTT.